Here is one T cell receptor (beta chain) with its context. Antigen specificity is unknown. Cultured CD4+ T-cell DNA underwent Oncomine TCR Beta short-read sequencing. TCRdb ran MiXCR on the PCR reads and lists one entry per CDR3 protein. The data hold 20,000 to 25,000 distinct CDR3 sequences, with about half observed a single time. Treatment described: approximately 9-day PBMC culture with coronavirus spike peptide pools or control peptides (ViraFEST assay). ViraFEST used peptide pools to expand antigen-specific T cells and subsequently sequenced their TCRs. Culture of approximately 2.1 million PBMCs per well took place with approximately 10 IU/ml IL-2 and roughly 9.5 ug/ml peptide pools. The data were taken from a study of vaccination and CD4 T cells after COVID-19. Study information: Every culture used as a control got a CEFX pool, an HIV-1 Nef pool, or no peptide. The study, taken as a whole, reports: It was observed that, in convalescent patients, a median around 85% of reactive clones arose only post-vaccination.

The receptor's source is a human donor who had recovered from COVID-19. Sequencing was done on a sample of CD4+ T cells from blood, cultured in vitro.

Here the CDR3 reads CASSAHSTYEQYF. Here the CDR3 DNA reads TGTGCCAGCAGCGCGCATTCAACCTACGAGCAGTACTTC. The chain carries TRBV2 and TRBJ2-7, with unresolved D. V dropped 6 bases and J dropped 2 bases, with 11 bases sitting between them. Germline V lookup: CDR1 SNHLY, CDR2 FYNNEI. This CDR3 has 13 residues.